The source of this T cell receptor beta chain is a study of shared clonotypes between healthy human individuals. The method was immunoSEQ multiplex PCR; TCRdb's version includes in-frame clones alone and lacks a portion of them. The sample yields under 1,100,000 clones, 75% to 80% seen once. Germline loops: CDR1 KGHSH, CDR2 LQKENI. The ends were cut back, 0 bases at V and 4 bases at J, with 9 bases in the middle. This CDR3 has 14 amino acids. Only a few counts were recorded for this clone. Sequencing was performed on memory CD4+ T cells from PBMCs. Subset: CD45RA-negative fraction. V and J are TRBV18 and TRBJ2-5; D is ambiguous. This sequence originates from a man aged 18 to 35 in good health. Some clones in this sample may be carry-over from other donors' samples. The CDR3 nucleotides are TGTGCCAGCTCACCACCCTGGGGTCGAGAGACCCAGTACTTC. Encoded protein: CASSPPWGRETQYF. Combining the CDR3 with reference TRBV18 and TRBJ2-5 gives the whole variable domain NAGVMQNPRHLVRRRGQEARLRCSPMKGHSHVYWYRQLPEEGLKFMVYLQKENIIDESGMPKERFSAEFPKEGPSILRIQQVVRGDSAAYFCASSPPWGRETQYFGPGTRLLVL.